This T cell receptor beta chain was identified during a study of blood T cell repertoires in COVID-19. Study-wide background: Specimens from acute and convalescent COVID-19 originated in the United States, Italy and Spain. The cDNA or gDNA used as material had been derived from T cells, B-cell-depleted T cells, or PBMCs.

This clone is a singleton in its sample. The CDR3 covers 15 residues. The germline gives CDR1 SEHNR, CDR2 FQNEAQ (reference sequence). Trimming removed 6 bases from V and 1 base from J, with 14 bases in between. Seattle patient enrollment occurred during active infection, with longitudinal follow-up thereafter. Using immunoSEQ multiplex PCR, the repertoire was profiled, and TCRdb retains in-frame clones only, with some absent. The sample comprises fewer than 500,000 clones, about 90% of which are singletons, and 0.7% to 1% rests with the top ten. The clonotype was recovered from a man younger than 35 with COVID-19, enrolled during active disease. The V gene is TRBV7-9, the J gene TRBJ2-3; no clear D. The sequenced sample consisted of peripheral blood. CDR3 DNA sequence: TGTGCCAGCAGTTTCAGTCTTGCCCGCACAGATACGCAGTATTTT. It translates to CASSFSLARTDTQYF.